This T cell receptor beta chain is drawn from a study of cytomegalovirus exposure and HLA in healthy donors. The CDR3 is 16 residues long. Looked up from germline, CDR1 is MNHEY and CDR2 is SMNVEV (reference sequence). Trimming took 6 bases from V and 4 from J, leaving 21 bases between them. A multiplex PCR was run with 60 Vbeta primers and 13 Jbeta primers. The repertoire was sequenced with immunoSEQ multiplex PCR; TCRdb's copy has only in-frame clones and lacks some. The sample contains around 140,000 clones, about 80% of which appear only once. This clone was counted only a few times. The receptor's source is a man aged 40-49 years in good health and CMV-seronegative. The sample was PBMCs. This chain uses TRBV27 with TRBJ2-5, with D maybe TRBD1 (6 bases). The CDR3 is CASRPITQGYGETQYF. CDR3 sequence (DNA): TGTGCCAGCAGGCCGATTACGCAGGGGTACGGAGAGACCCAGTACTTC.